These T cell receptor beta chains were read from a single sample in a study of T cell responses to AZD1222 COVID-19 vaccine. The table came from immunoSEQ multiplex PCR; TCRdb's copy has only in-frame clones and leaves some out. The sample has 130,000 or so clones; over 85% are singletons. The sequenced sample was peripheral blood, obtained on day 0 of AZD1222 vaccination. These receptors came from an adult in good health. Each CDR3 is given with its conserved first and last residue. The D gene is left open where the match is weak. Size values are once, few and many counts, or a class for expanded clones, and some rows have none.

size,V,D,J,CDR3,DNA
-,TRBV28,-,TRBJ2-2,CASSFWTPHGVNTGELFF,TGTGCCAGCAGTTTCTGGACTCCCCATGGGGTTAACACCGGGGAGCTGTTTTTT
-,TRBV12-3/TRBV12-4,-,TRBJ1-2,CASSQGGEDGYTF,TGTGCCAGCAGTCAAGGAGGAGAGGATGGCTACACCTTC
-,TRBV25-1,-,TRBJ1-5,CASSEARGDNQPQHF,TGTGCCAGCAGTGAAGCTCGGGGGGACAATCAGCCCCAGCATTTT
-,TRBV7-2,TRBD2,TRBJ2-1,CASTPGGSSYNEQFF,TGTGCCAGCACTCCCGGGGGGTCTAGCTACAATGAGCAGTTCTTC
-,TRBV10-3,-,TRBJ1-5,CAISVGGDQPQHF,TGTGCCATCAGTGTGGGAGGGGATCAGCCCCAGCATTTT
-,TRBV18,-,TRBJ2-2,CASSPRLQNTGELFF,TGTGCCAGCTCACCAAGGTTGCAGAACACCGGGGAGCTGTTTTTT
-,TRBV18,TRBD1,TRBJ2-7,CASSRLLPGTGDEQYF,TGTGCCAGCTCACGATTACTGCCCGGGACAGGGGACGAGCAGTACTTC
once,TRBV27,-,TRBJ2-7,CASSGLGEQYF,TGTGCCAGCTCGGGACTGGGCGAGCAGTACTTC
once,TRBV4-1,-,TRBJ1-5,CASSQEQGVWPQHF,TGCGCCAGCAGCCAGGAACAGGGAGTATGGCCCCAGCATTTT
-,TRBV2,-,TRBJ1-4,CASSVLLGATNEKLFF,TGTGCCAGCAGTGTTTTATTGGGAGCAACTAATGAAAAACTGTTTTTT
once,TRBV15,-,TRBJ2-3,CATSRDLNTDTQYF,TGTGCCACCAGCAGAGACCTCAACACAGATACGCAGTATTTT
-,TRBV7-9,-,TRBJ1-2,CASSSPGGPSGYTF,TGTGCCAGCAGCTCACCGGGGGGGCCTAGTGGCTACACCTTC
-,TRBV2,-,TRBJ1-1,CASSEGLHRPPF,TGTGCCAGCAGTGAGGGACTTCACAGACCTCCCTTT
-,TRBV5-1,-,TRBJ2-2,CASSLGTPPGELFF,TGCGCCAGCAGCTTGGGTACCCCCCCCGGGGAGCTGTTTTTT
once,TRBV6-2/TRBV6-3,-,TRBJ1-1,CASSLVGNTEAFF,TGTGCCAGCAGTTTAGTGGGGAACACTGAAGCTTTCTTT
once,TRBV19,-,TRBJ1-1,CASSIKADTEAFF,TGTGCCAGTAGTATAAAAGCAGACACTGAAGCTTTCTTT
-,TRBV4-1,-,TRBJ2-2,CASSQVEPGELFF,TGCGCCAGCAGCCAAGTCGAGCCCGGGGAGCTGTTTTTT
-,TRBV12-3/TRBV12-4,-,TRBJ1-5,CASSFRGNQPQHF,TGTGCCAGCAGTTTCAGGGGCAATCAGCCCCAGCATTTT
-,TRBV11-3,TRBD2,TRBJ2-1,CASSLDPTSGRNEQFF,TGTGCCAGCAGCTTAGATCCCACTAGCGGGAGAAATGAGCAGTTCTTC
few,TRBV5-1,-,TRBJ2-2,CASSLVPPGSGTGELFF,TGCGCCAGCAGCTTGGTCCCCCCGGGGTCGGGCACCGGGGAGCTGTTTTTT
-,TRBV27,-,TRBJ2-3,CASSSPSGPRGADTQYF,TGTGCCAGCAGTTCTCCCAGCGGGCCACGAGGGGCAGATACGCAGTATTTT
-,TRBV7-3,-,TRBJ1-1,CASSVGTRGTEAFF,TGTGCCAGCAGCGTAGGTACGCGAGGCACTGAAGCTTTCTTT